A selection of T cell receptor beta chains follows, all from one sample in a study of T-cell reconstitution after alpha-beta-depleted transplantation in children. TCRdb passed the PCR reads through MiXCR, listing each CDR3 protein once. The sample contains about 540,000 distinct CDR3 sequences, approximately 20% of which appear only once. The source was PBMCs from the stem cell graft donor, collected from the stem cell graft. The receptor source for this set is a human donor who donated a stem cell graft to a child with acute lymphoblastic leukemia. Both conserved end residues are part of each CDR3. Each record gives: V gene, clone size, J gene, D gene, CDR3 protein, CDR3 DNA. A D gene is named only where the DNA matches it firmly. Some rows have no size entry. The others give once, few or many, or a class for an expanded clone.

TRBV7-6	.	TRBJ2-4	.	CASSTLDRYKNIQYF	TGTGCCAGCAGCACCCTCGACAGATACAAAAACATTCAGTACTTC
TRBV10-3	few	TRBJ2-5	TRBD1	CAISDRGPETQYF	TGTGCCATCAGCGACAGGGGGCCAGAGACCCAGTACTTC
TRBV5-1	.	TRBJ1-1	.	CASSLVSGAPGTEAFF	TGCGCCAGCAGCTTAGTCTCGGGCGCCCCGGGCACTGAAGCTTTCTTT
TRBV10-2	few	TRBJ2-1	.	CASSEAGYNEQFF	TGCGCCAGCAGTGAGGCGGGGTACAATGAGCAGTTCTTC
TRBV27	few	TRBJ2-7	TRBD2	CASSLGAGGTYEQYF	TGTGCCAGCAGTTTAGGAGCGGGAGGCACCTACGAGCAGTACTTC
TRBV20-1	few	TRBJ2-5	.	CSASMEGFYQETQYF	TGCAGTGCTAGTATGGAGGGATTCTACCAAGAGACCCAGTACTTC
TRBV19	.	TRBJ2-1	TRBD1	CASSISGGEYNEQFF	TGTGCCAGTAGTATTTCAGGGGGAGAATACAATGAGCAGTTCTTC
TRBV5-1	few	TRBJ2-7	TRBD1	CASSGGTGSSYEQYF	TGCGCCAGCAGCGGGGGGACAGGGAGCTCCTACGAGCAGTACTTC
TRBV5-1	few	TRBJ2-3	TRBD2	CASSLASGSTDTQYF	TGCGCCAGCAGCTTGGCTAGCGGGAGCACAGATACGCAGTATTTT
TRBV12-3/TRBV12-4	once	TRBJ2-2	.	CATETRFGNTGELFF	TGTGCCACTGAGACCAGGTTCGGGAACACCGGGGAGCTGTTTTTT
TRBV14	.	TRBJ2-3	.	CASSPLAYLSTDTQYF	TGTGCCAGCAGCCCACTAGCCTATCTCTCCACAGATACGCAGTATTTT
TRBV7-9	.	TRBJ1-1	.	CASSAASAEAFF	TGTGCCAGCAGTGCAGCCTCAGCTGAAGCTTTCTTT
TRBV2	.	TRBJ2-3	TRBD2	CASSLLLAGFTDTQYF	TGTGCCAGCAGTTTACTACTAGCGGGGTTCACAGATACGCAGTATTTT
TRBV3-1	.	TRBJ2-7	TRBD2	CASSQVSLAGAQYF	TGTGCCAGCAGCCAAGTATCGCTAGCGGGAGCGCAGTACTTC
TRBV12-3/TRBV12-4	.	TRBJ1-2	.	CASSLKGPNYGYTF	TGTGCCAGCAGTTTAAAGGGTCCCAACTATGGCTACACCTTC
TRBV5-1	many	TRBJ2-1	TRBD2	CASSLEPYSSGWGYNEQFF	TGCGCCAGCAGCTTGGAGCCCTACTCTAGCGGCTGGGGTTACAATGAGCAGTTCTTC
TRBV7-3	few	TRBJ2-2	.	CASSTTPWDTGELFF	TGTGCCAGCAGCACAACCCCATGGGACACCGGGGAGCTGTTTTTT
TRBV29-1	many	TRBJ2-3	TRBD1	CSVGYRGPTDTQYF	TGCAGCGTGGGCTACAGGGGTCCCACAGATACGCAGTATTTT
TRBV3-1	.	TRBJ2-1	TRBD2	CASSHPGLAGVYEQFF	TGTGCCAGCAGCCATCCCGGACTAGCGGGAGTATATGAGCAGTTCTTC
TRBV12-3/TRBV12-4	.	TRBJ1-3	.	CASSEQRNSGNTIYF	TGTGCCAGCAGTGAACAACGGAACTCTGGAAACACCATATATTTT
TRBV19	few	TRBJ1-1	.	CASKYGATLAFF	TGTGCCAGTAAATACGGGGCGACCCTTGCTTTCTTT
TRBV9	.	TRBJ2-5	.	CASSVAVGGNQETQYF	TGTGCCAGCAGCGTAGCGGTCGGGGGCAACCAAGAGACCCAGTACTTC
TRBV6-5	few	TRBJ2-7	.	CASSYAGLGSYEQYF	TGTGCCAGCAGTTACGCGGGGCTGGGTTCCTACGAGCAGTACTTC
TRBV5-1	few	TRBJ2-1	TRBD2	CASSLGRDAVGGRVTEQFF	TGCGCCAGCAGCTTGGGGCGGGACGCCGTTGGCGGGAGGGTGACTGAGCAGTTCTTC
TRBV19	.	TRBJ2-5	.	CASSSGIQETQYF	TGTGCCAGTAGTAGTGGCATTCAAGAGACCCAGTACTTC
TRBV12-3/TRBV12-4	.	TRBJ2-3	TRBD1	CASSGQGQSTDTQYF	TGTGCCAGCAGTGGACAGGGCCAAAGCACAGATACGCAGTATTTT
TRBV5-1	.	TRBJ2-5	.	CASSRTGPQETQYF	TGCGCCAGCAGCAGGACGGGGCCCCAAGAGACCCAGTACTTC
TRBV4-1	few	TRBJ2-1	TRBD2	CASDGTLAGGPNEQFF	TGCGCCAGCGACGGGACTTTAGCGGGGGGGCCCAATGAGCAGTTCTTC
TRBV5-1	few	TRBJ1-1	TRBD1	CASSPDRFTEAFF	TGCGCCAGCAGCCCGGACAGGTTCACTGAAGCTTTCTTT
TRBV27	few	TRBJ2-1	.	CASRGVYEQFF	TGTGCCAGCAGGGGCGTCTATGAGCAGTTCTTC
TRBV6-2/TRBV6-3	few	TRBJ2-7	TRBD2	CASSYNPRTSGRYEQYF	TGTGCCAGCAGTTACAACCCGAGGACTAGCGGGAGATACGAGCAGTACTTC
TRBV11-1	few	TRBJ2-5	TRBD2	CASSLTLMTSGGYQETQYF	TGTGCCAGCAGCTTAACCCTCATGACTAGCGGGGGGTACCAAGAGACCCAGTACTTC
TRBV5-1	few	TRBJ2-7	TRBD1	CASRTTKPGQLYEQYF	TGCGCCAGCAGAACAACTAAGCCGGGACAGCTTTACGAGCAGTACTTC
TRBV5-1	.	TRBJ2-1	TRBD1	CASSQPDRGQFF	TGCGCCAGCAGCCAACCCGACAGGGGACAGTTCTTC
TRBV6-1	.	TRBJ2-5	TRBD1	CASSGDRFPGETQYF	TGTGCCAGCAGCGGGGACAGATTCCCGGGGGAGACCCAGTACTTC
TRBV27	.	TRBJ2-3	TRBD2	CASRTGTSGRGPADTQYF	TGTGCCAGCAGGACCGGGACTAGCGGGAGAGGCCCCGCAGATACGCAGTATTTT
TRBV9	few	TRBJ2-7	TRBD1	CASSVDRGHEQYF	TGTGCCAGCAGCGTGGACAGGGGTCACGAGCAGTACTTC
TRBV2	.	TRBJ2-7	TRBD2	CASSEGQTGLAGYEQYF	TGTGCCAGCAGTGAGGGACAGACGGGACTAGCGGGTTACGAGCAGTACTTC
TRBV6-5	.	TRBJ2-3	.	CASSYSKGAKASGTQYF	TGTGCCAGCAGTTACTCGAAGGGCGCAAAGGCTTCGGGTACGCAGTATTTT
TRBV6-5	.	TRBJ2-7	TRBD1	CASSSPTGGSYEQYF	TGTGCCAGCAGTTCCCCGACAGGGGGGTCCTACGAGCAGTACTTC
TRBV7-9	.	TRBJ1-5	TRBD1	CASGQTYPGQDQPQHF	TGTGCCAGCGGCCAAACTTATCCGGGACAGGATCAGCCCCAGCATTTT
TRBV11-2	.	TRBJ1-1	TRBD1	CASSVQGAGGTEAFF	TGTGCCAGCAGCGTCCAGGGGGCCGGGGGCACTGAAGCTTTCTTT
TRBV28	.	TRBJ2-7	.	CASSTLSEQYF	TGTGCCAGCAGTACGCTCAGCGAGCAGTACTTC